The source of this TCR beta chain is a study of spatial heterogeneity in lung cancer. Study overall: Matched bulk RNA-seq provided a T cell module score, and TCR transcript counts in tumor regions correlated strongly with it.

This clonotype was found a few times. Its antigen is as yet unknown. Sample time point: sample taken at primary tumor resection. Whole RNA obtained from tumor, nontumor lung or frozen PBMC underwent sequencing without sorting. Looked up from germline, CDR1 is MNHNY and CDR2 is SVGAGI (reference sequence). CDR3 length: 17 amino acids. V was pared by 2 bases and J by 2 bases, with 9 bases of the junction left unmatched. General study findings and limits: Within tumors, counts of expanded alpha and beta TCRs tracked tumor mutation counts.

On each TCR cDNA molecule, a unique molecular identifier was present. TCRdb re-derived calls from the 5' RACE reads in MiXCR, one entry per CDR3 protein. The sample holds about 100,000 distinct CDR3 sequences, 4.4% seen once. The J gene is TRBJ1-5, the V gene TRBV6-6, with 7 bases matching TRBD1. The source material was lung tumor tissue, sampled at surgery. This sequence was found in a male donor with early-stage non-small cell lung cancer. CDR3 loop: CASSYVQGVGRNQPQHF. Here the CDR3 DNA reads TGTGCCAGCAGTTACGTCCAGGGGGTAGGGCGCAATCAGCCCCAGCATTTT.